This TCR beta chain was found in a study of shared clonotypes between healthy human individuals. Germline CDR1 reads SGHNT; CDR2 reads YYREEE (reference sequence). CDR3 length: 13 amino acids. Trimming stripped 4 bases from V and 3 bases from J, with 11 bases between. Some clones are missing from TCRdb's copy, which holds only in-frame ones; the method was immunoSEQ multiplex PCR. The sample includes about 690,000 clones, 90% of them seen just once. This receptor was obtained from a young man in good health. Some clones in this sample may be carry-over from other donors' samples. The chain joins TRBV5-4 to TRBJ2-7, with D tentatively TRBD1 (6 bases). Sequencing was carried out using memory CD8+ T cells from PBMCs. Indicated subset: CD45RO+ cells pooled with CCR7-negative TemRA cells. The CDR3 region is CASSLRDNYEQYF. Written as DNA, the CDR3 is TGTGCCAGCAGCCTCCGGGACAACTACGAGCAGTACTTC.